The source of this T cell receptor (beta chain) is a study of shared clonotypes between healthy human individuals. Study summary: CD4 naive and memory got three plates each, CD8 naive two, CD8 memory one. The study, taken as a whole, reports: Sharing across several donors was seen in 4% to 6.5% of naive CD4 clonotypes.

The germline V gene has CDR1 MNHEY and CDR2 SVGAGI. Trimming took 6 bases from V and 9 from J; bases not matched to a gene: 15. The CDR3 consists of 15 residues. Every donor, a Caucasian adult, lived in Nashville, Tennessee. In the CD4+ fraction, cells were divided into CD45RA+ naive and CD45RA-negative memory subsets. For this clone: Its target is unknown.

Profiling relied on immunoSEQ multiplex PCR, and the TCRdb table lists in-frame clones only, not all of them. The sample shows about 640,000 clones, roughly 78% of them seen only once. The V and J genes are TRBV6-5 and TRBJ2-5; 8 nucleotides match TRBD2. The sequenced sample consisted of memory CD4+ T cells sorted from blood. Subset indicated: CD45RA-negative fraction. This TCR came from a young woman in good health. The CDR3 protein is CASSPGGSGKRAQYF. The CDR3 DNA is TGTGCCAGCAGCCCCGGTGGTAGCGGGAAGAGGGCCCAGTACTTC.